This is a list of T cell receptor beta chains from one sample in a study of cytomegalovirus exposure and HLA in healthy donors. The data were produced by immunoSEQ multiplex PCR, yet TCRdb's version contains in-frame clones alone and is incomplete. The sample includes approximately 170,000 clones, 85% of them seen just once. Sequenced material: PBMCs. All receptors derive from a man aged 25-45 years in good health and CMV-seropositive. CDR3s include the opening cysteine and the closing phenylalanine or tryptophan. D genes are given only for firm matches. Rows give clone size only sometimes, using once, few, many, or a class for an expanded clone.

>TRBV28|.|TRBD2|TRBJ2-7
CASSLGLAGDYEQYF
TGTGCCAGCAGTTTAGGACTAGCGGGGGACTACGAGCAGTACTTC
>TRBV10-3|.|TRBD1|TRBJ2-5
CAISESDGTVRETQYF
TGTGCCATCAGTGAGTCCGACGGGACAGTTAGGGAGACCCAGTACTTC
>TRBV19|.|.|TRBJ2-7
CASSIKQGLSYEQYF
TGTGCCAGTAGTATAAAGCAGGGGCTCTCCTACGAGCAGTACTTC
>TRBV5-1|.|TRBD1|TRBJ2-1
CASSSTGGNEQFF
TGCGCCAGCAGCTCGACAGGGGGCAATGAGCAGTTCTTC
>TRBV30|.|TRBD2|TRBJ2-1
CAWDLGGGEYNEQFF
TGTGCCTGGGACCTCGGCGGGGGGGAATACAATGAGCAGTTCTTC
>TRBV2|.|TRBD1|TRBJ2-1
CASREWTGLSYNEQFF
TGTGCCAGCAGAGAATGGACAGGGCTCTCCTACAATGAGCAGTTCTTC
>TRBV30|once|TRBD1|TRBJ2-4
CAWTQGAIQYF
TGTGCCTGGACCCAGGGGGCCATTCAGTACTTC
>TRBV10-3|.|.|TRBJ1-6
CAISEWGRSSYNSPLHF
TGTGCCATCAGTGAGTGGGGCAGGAGCTCCTATAATTCACCCCTCCACTTT
>TRBV2|few|TRBD2|TRBJ2-3
CASSDRLAGVSDTQYF
TGTGCCAGCAGTGACCGACTAGCGGGGGTTTCAGATACGCAGTATTTT
>TRBV19|.|.|TRBJ2-1
CASSPGAYNEQFF
TGTGCCAGTAGCCCGGGGGCCTACAATGAGCAGTTCTTC
>TRBV5-8|few|TRBD1|TRBJ2-1
CASRDRSSSYNEQFF
TGTGCCAGCAGGGACAGGTCAAGCTCCTACAATGAGCAGTTCTTC
>TRBV10-1|.|TRBD1|TRBJ2-1
CASSEPGGTGGVEQFF
TGCGCCAGCAGTGAGCCTGGGGGGACAGGGGGCGTTGAGCAGTTCTTC
>TRBV30|.|TRBD1|TRBJ1-1
CAWSGLPGQGAGNTEAFF
TGTGCCTGGAGTGGCCTCCCGGGACAGGGGGCCGGGAACACTGAAGCTTTCTTT
>TRBV4-1|.|TRBD1|TRBJ1-5
CASSQGPGQNDQPQHF
TGCGCCAGCAGCCAAGGGCCGGGACAGAATGATCAGCCCCAGCATTTT
>TRBV4-1|.|.|TRBJ2-1
CASSRQSLDNEQFF
TGCGCCAGCAGCAGACAAAGCCTGGACAATGAGCAGTTCTTC
>TRBV15|few|TRBD2|TRBJ2-1
CATSSPGTSNEQFF
TGTGCCACCAGCAGCCCCGGGACTAGCAATGAGCAGTTCTTC
>TRBV5-1|.|TRBD1|TRBJ1-2
CASSFDPGQGGYGYTF
TGCGCCAGCAGCTTCGACCCGGGACAGGGCGGCTATGGCTACACCTTC
>TRBV5-1|.|TRBD2|TRBJ2-1
CASSLGAGGEQFF
TGCGCCAGCAGCTTGGGGGCGGGGGGTGAGCAGTTCTTC
>TRBV5-4|.|.|TRBJ1-2
CASSGQFNYGYTF
TGTGCCAGCAGCGGACAGTTCAACTATGGCTACACCTTC
>TRBV10-3|few|.|TRBJ2-2
CAIPLNTGELFF
TGTGCCATCCCTTTGAACACCGGGGAGCTGTTTTTT
>TRBV18|.|TRBD1|TRBJ2-7
CATTGDRVSEQYF
TGTGCCACCACGGGGGACAGGGTCTCCGAGCAGTACTTC
>TRBV9|once|.|TRBJ2-7
CASSVASGTGYEQYF
TGTGCCAGCAGCGTAGCTTCGGGGACTGGTTACGAGCAGTACTTC
>TRBV5-1|.|TRBD2|TRBJ2-5
CASSRQTSGGIKTQYF
TGCGCCAGCAGCCGACAGACTAGCGGGGGAATAAAGACCCAGTACTTC
>TRBV27|.|TRBD1|TRBJ2-5
CASRLQGANEETQYF
TGTGCCAGCAGACTCCAGGGGGCGAATGAAGAGACCCAGTACTTC
>TRBV18|.|.|TRBJ2-5
CASSPPGLSRPETQYF
TGTGCCAGCTCACCCCCGGGACTTAGTAGACCAGAGACCCAGTACTTC
>TRBV6-4|few|TRBD1|TRBJ2-1
CASSVTGTAGYNEQFF
TGTGCCAGCAGTGTCACCGGGACAGCTGGGTACAATGAGCAGTTCTTC
>TRBV5-8|.|.|TRBJ1-2
CASYGGVNYGYTF
TGTGCCTCTTACGGGGGAGTCAACTATGGCTACACCTTC
>TRBV27|.|.|TRBJ1-1
CASSFIQAVNTEAFF
TGTGCCAGCAGTTTCATACAGGCCGTGAACACTGAAGCTTTCTTT
>TRBV15|.|TRBD1|TRBJ2-4
CASTPGQGKPEAKNIQYF
TGTGCCAGTACCCCGGGACAGGGGAAGCCTGAGGCCAAAAACATTCAGTACTTC
>TRBV5-1|.|.|TRBJ1-4
CASSLTTAAGNKLFF
TGCGCCAGCAGCTTGACAACGGCTGCCGGGAATAAACTGTTTTTT
>TRBV29-1|few|TRBD1|TRBJ1-2
CSVEHGTGEDGYTF
TGCAGCGTTGAACATGGGACAGGGGAAGATGGCTACACCTTC
>TRBV29-1|.|TRBD1|TRBJ1-4
CSVEIGTGGDEKLFF
TGCAGCGTTGAAATAGGGACAGGGGGCGATGAAAAACTGTTTTTT
>TRBV4-3|.|TRBD2|TRBJ2-3
CASSLVAGGRADTQYF
TGCGCCAGCAGCCTAGTAGCGGGGGGTCGGGCAGATACGCAGTATTTT
>TRBV2|.|TRBD2|TRBJ2-3
CASSEALSGGPSQYF
TGTGCCAGCAGTGAAGCTCTTAGCGGGGGGCCCTCTCAGTATTTT
>TRBV4-3|few|.|TRBJ2-1
CASSQDPSSGVYNEQFF
TGCGCCAGCAGCCAAGATCCGAGTAGCGGAGTCTACAATGAGCAGTTCTTC
>TRBV29-1|.|.|TRBJ2-2
CSVERQGNTGELFF
TGCAGCGTTGAAAGGCAGGGCAACACCGGGGAGCTGTTTTTT
>TRBV4-2|.|.|TRBJ2-7
CASSQDLNGGVSYEQYF
TGTGCCAGCAGCCAAGACCTGAATGGGGGCGTCTCCTACGAGCAGTACTTC
>TRBV13|.|TRBD1|TRBJ1-5
CASSLGVAAGQVGQPQHF
TGTGCCAGCAGCTTAGGAGTCGCCGCGGGACAGGTCGGACAGCCCCAGCATTTT
>TRBV2|.|TRBD1|TRBJ2-2
CASTTGTGGTGELFF
TGTGCCAGCACCACCGGGACAGGTGGGACCGGGGAGCTGTTTTTT
>TRBV5-1|.|.|TRBJ1-5
CASSLGVPEGDGNNQPQHF
TGCGCCAGCAGCTTGGGAGTTCCTGAGGGGGACGGGAACAATCAGCCCCAGCATTTT
>TRBV6-5|many|.|TRBJ1-2
CASSGGGFYGYTF
TGTGCCAGCAGCGGTGGAGGTTTCTATGGCTACACCTTC
>TRBV18|.|.|TRBJ2-5
CASSPREQETQYF
TGTGCCAGCTCACCCCGGGAACAAGAGACCCAGTACTTC
>TRBV23-1|.|.|TRBJ2-1
CATPYSYNEQFF
TGCGCCACCCCGTACTCCTACAATGAGCAGTTCTTC
>TRBV7-9|few|TRBD1|TRBJ1-2
CASWTGVNGYTF
TGTGCCAGTTGGACAGGCGTTAATGGCTACACCTTC
>TRBV29-1|.|.|TRBJ1-3
CSASWGGTGNTIYF
TGCAGCGCTTCATGGGGGGGAACTGGAAACACCATATATTTT
>TRBV10-3|.|.|TRBJ2-7
CAVPVSREYEQYF
TGTGCCGTGCCAGTATCAAGGGAGTACGAGCAGTACTTC
>TRBV4-3|.|TRBD2|TRBJ2-1
CASSQYQRGASNEQFF
TGCGCCAGCAGCCAATACCAGCGGGGGGCCAGCAATGAGCAGTTCTTC
>TRBV7-6|.|TRBD1|TRBJ2-7
CASSLQGQPSSYEQYF
TGTGCCAGCAGCTTACAGGGACAGCCCAGCTCCTACGAGCAGTACTTC
>TRBV25-1|.|TRBD2|TRBJ2-3
CASCSGGAGPDTQYF
TGTGCCAGCTGTAGCGGGGGGGCCGGACCAGATACGCAGTATTTT
>TRBV7-9|.|.|TRBJ2-7
CASSLALGASYEQYF
TGTGCCAGCAGCTTAGCGCTCGGAGCCTCCTACGAGCAGTACTTC
>TRBV6-5|.|TRBD1|TRBJ1-2
CASSYSFTGDYGYTF
TGTGCCAGCAGTTACTCGTTCACAGGGGACTATGGCTACACCTTC
>TRBV5-1|few|TRBD1|TRBJ1-1
CASRGDRGTEAFF
TGCGCCAGCAGGGGAGACAGGGGGACTGAAGCTTTCTTT
>TRBV19|.|TRBD1|TRBJ1-1
CASTYQGSGGLYTEAFF
TGTGCCAGTACCTACCAGGGGTCAGGGGGCCTGTACACTGAAGCTTTCTTT